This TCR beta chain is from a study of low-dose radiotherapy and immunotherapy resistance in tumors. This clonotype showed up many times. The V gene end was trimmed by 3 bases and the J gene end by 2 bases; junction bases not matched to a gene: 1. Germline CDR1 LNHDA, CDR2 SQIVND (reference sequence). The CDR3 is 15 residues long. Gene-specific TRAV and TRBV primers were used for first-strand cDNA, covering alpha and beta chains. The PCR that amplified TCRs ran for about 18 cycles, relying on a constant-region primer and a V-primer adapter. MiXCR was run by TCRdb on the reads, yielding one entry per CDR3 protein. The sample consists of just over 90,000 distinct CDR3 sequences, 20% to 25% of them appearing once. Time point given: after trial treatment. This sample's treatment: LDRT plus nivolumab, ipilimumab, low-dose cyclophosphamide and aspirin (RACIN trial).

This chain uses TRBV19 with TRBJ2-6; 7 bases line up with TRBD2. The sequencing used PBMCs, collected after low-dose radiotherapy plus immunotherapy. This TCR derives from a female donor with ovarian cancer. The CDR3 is CASSIGGTGANVLTF. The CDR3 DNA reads TGTGCCAGTAGTATCGGGGGGACTGGGGCCAACGTCCTGACTTTC.